The text below deals with one TCR beta chain. Its binding antigen is unknown. No per-base quality is available; no much larger clone lies one base away. The data originate from a study of blood T cell repertoires in COVID-19 (dated by TCRdb to about 2020). A note on the overall study: The collaborator samples originated in the United States, Italy and Spain and spanned the acute and convalescent phases of COVID-19. The prospective study material was composed of cDNA or gDNA derived from T cells, B-cell-depleted T cells, or PBMCs. Deeply sampled blood TCRbeta repertoires from subjects exposed to, actively infected with, or recovered from COVID-19 were included in the dataset. The repertoires were made available in a free public database intended to serve as a resource for research on the immune response to SARS-CoV-2. Samples came from the ongoing ImmuneRACE study (first 160 participants) plus 1,254 subjects from 6 global collaborators. The sample metadata nearly always contained a de-identified subject ID, COVID-19 status, age in years and sex. Where available, HLA class I and class II types were taken from metadata supplied by the sample provider and were not determined by assay-based typing. On the study overall, not on this receptor specifically: The amount of clinical and demographic metadata varied by source and participant and was provided uncurated.

TCRbeta CDR3 regions were amplified from genomic DNA using the immunoSEQ Assay, a bias-controlled multiplex PCR. As for how the authors treated the data: Within the assay, amplification of reference gene primers was used to estimate how many nucleated cells each sample contained. To quantify the absolute abundance of each unique TCRbeta CDR3 rearrangement, sequence reads were collapsed and filtered. For each sample, productive Simpson clonality was calculated by taking the square root of Simpson's diversity index across productive rearrangements. In its TCRdb copy, this immuneACCESS table keeps in-frame sequences only and misses some clones. Where compared with another copy, unresolved V genes explain less than half of these, and the others have no known cause. From that table come the V and J calls and clone size; the DNA was used to work out D and trimming. The sample table shows around 50,000 clones, and approximately 78% are seen once. The ten biggest clones cover about 6.1% of the sample.

Enrolling through a virtual design, the prospective study's participants ranged in age from roughly 18 to 95 years and lived across 24 United States geographic areas. Cohort assignment in the prospective study relied on participant-reported clinical history from a screening survey and a study questionnaire. In the prospective study, whole blood, serum and a nasopharyngeal or oropharyngeal swab were collected from each participant by mobile phlebotomists. Additional blood draws and questionnaires over an approximately 2-month period could optionally be provided by prospective study participants. Blood samples from the prospective study were shipped frozen or at room temperature prior to DNA extraction. The CDR3 runs 17 residues from the cysteine to the phenylalanine. This entry keeps only the CDR3 DNA: 51 bases, framed from base 1. Based on the germline V gene, the CDR1 and CDR2 sequences are LGHNA and YNFKEQ. Trimmed from V: 5 bases; trimmed from J: 5 bases; junction bases lacking a gene match: 12.

Sequenced material: PBMCs or T cells enriched from blood (not recorded which). Here the chain combines TRBV4-2 and TRBJ2-1; TRBD2 fits 10 bases in the junction. The clonotype comes from a woman aged 50 to 65 with acute COVID-19. The bases are TGTGCCAGCAGCTCTAAGGCCCTAGCGGGGGCCAACAATGAGCAGTTCTTC. This yields the protein CASSSKALAGANNEQFF.